This section outlines one T cell receptor (beta chain) sequence together with its context. Profiling relied on immunoSEQ multiplex PCR, and the TCRdb table lists in-frame clones only, not all of them. The table includes about 59,000 clones, 70% to 80% detected once. CDR1 LGHNA and CDR2 YSLEER come from the germline V gene. The ends were cut back, 3 bases at V and 5 bases at J, with 8 bases in the middle. CDR3 size: 13 residues. The data are from a study of radiotherapy plus CTLA-4 blockade in lung cancer. Patients with chemo-refractory metastatic non-small-cell lung cancer received focal radiation plus CTLA-4 blockade with ipilimumab.

The V gene is TRBV4-3, the J gene TRBJ2-1; D is perhaps TRBD1 (6 bases). The sample in question was peripheral blood, obtained from a patient treated with radiotherapy plus ipilimumab. This sequence was found in a human donor with non-small cell lung cancer whose response to radiotherapy plus ipilimumab could not be evaluated. The CDR3 region has the DNA TGCGCCAGCAGCCAGAACAGGGACAATGAGCAGTTCTTC. This sequence encodes CASSQNRDNEQFF.